Below, 28 T cell receptor beta chains from the same sample are listed, as sequenced in a study of T cells after posttransplantation cyclophosphamide. The data were produced by immunoSEQ multiplex PCR, yet TCRdb's version contains in-frame clones alone and is incomplete. Of approximately 52,000 clones in the sample, about 86% were seen once. The sequencing input was PBMCs. These receptors were obtained from a man aged 25-45 years with a blood cancer, CMV-positive, and with a related stem cell donor.

The CDR3 region is CASSLTTHTDTQYF. CDR3 coding DNA: TGTGCCAGCAGCTTAACGACTCACACAGATACGCAGTATTTT. The chain carries TRBV7-3 and TRBJ2-3; unclear D gene. The CDR3 is 14 residues long. Germline V gene data show CDR1 as SGHTA and CDR2 as FQGTGA. The V and J ends lost 0 bases and 2 bases respectively, with 6 bases between them.

This chain joins TRBV2 and TRBJ2-2; D is perhaps TRBD2 (5 bases). The CDR3 consists of 15 residues. CDR1 is SNHLY and CDR2 is FYNNEI in the germline V gene. The V end was cut by 3 bases, the J end by 2 bases, with 10 bases between. CDR3 protein: CASSDLASNTGELFF. CDR3 nucleotide sequence: TGTGCCAGCAGTGACCTAGCTTCAAACACCGGGGAGCTGTTTTTT.

The V and J genes are TRBV9 and TRBJ2-5; TRBD2 aligns across 7 bases. The germline CDR1 and CDR2 sequences are SGDLS and YYNGEE. This CDR3 comprises 17 residues. With 0 bases clipped from V and 4 bases from J, the junction kept 12 bases outside the gene matches. CDR3 sequence (DNA): TGTGCCAGCAGCGTAGTGGGTGGGGCGGGAGCTTCAGAGACCCAGTACTTC. It translates to CASSVVGGAGASETQYF.

The chain couples TRBV5-1 to TRBJ1-6, with D possibly matching TRBD1 (6 bases). The CDR3 runs 14 residues. Trimming removed 1 base from V and 7 bases from J, with 9 bases in between. Germline values: CDR1 SGHRS, CDR2 YFSETQ. CDR3 sequence (DNA): TGCGCCAGCAGCTTGACAGGGAACAATTCACCCCTCCACTTT. It specifies CASSLTGNNSPLHF.

The chain employs TRBV30 and TRBJ1-4; TRBD1 agrees at 7 bases. Germline CDR1 reads GTSNPN; CDR2 reads SVGIG (reference sequence). The CDR3 runs to 15 residues. With 4 bases clipped from V and 0 bases from J, the junction kept 5 bases outside the gene matches. The CDR3 DNA sequence: TGTGCCTGGAAAATAGGGACAGCAACTAATGAAAAACTGTTTTTT. Protein: CAWKIGTATNEKLFF.

This clone appeared a single time. V gene TRBV11-3 combines with J gene TRBJ1-1, with D perhaps matching TRBD1 (5 bases). CDR1 SGHNT and CDR2 YENEEA come from the germline V gene. V lost 2 bases to trimming and J lost 1 base, with 8 bases between them. This CDR3 is 14 amino acids long. CDR3 in DNA: TGTGCCAGCAGCTTACAGGGAGGGAACACTGAAGCTTTCTTT. It codes for CASSLQGGNTEAFF. Filled out from reference TRBV11-3 and TRBJ1-1, the complete variable domain reads EAGVVQSPRYKIIEKKQPVAFWCNPISGHNTLYWYLQNLGQGPELLIRYENEEAVDDSQLPKDRFSAERLKGVDSTLKIQPAELGDSAVYLCASSLQGGNTEAFFGQGTRLTVV.

CDR3 in DNA: TGTGCCAGCAGTTTACAGGGGGATTATGGAAACACCATATATTTT. Its protein product is CASSLQGDYGNTIYF. V is TRBV27 and J is TRBJ1-3; 7 nucleotides align to TRBD1. CDR3 size: 15 residues. Losses at the gene ends were 2 bases for V and 3 bases for J; bases not matched to a gene: 4. Germline CDR1 MNHEY, CDR2 SMNVEV (reference sequence).

In DNA, the CDR3 is TGTGCCAGCAGCGTTCGGTCCGGGACTAGGGTCTACGAGCAGTACTTC. Protein product: CASSVRSGTRVYEQYF. The rearrangement links TRBV11-3 to TRBJ2-7; 8 positions agree with TRBD2. CDR3 length: 16 residues. Germline V lookup: CDR1 SGHNT, CDR2 YENEEA. V gave up 5 bases and J gave up 3 bases; unmatched junction bases: 12.

The chain has TRBV27 and TRBJ1-2, with 9 bases aligning to TRBD1. CDR1 MNHEY and CDR2 SMNVEV come from the germline V gene (reference sequence). V shed 6 bases and J 4 bases; nucleotides not matched to a gene: 9. The CDR3 covers 15 residues. The CDR3 DNA follows: TGTGCCAGCAGGCTTGGGACAGGGCGATCCTATGGCTACACCTTC. Protein sequence: CASRLGTGRSYGYTF.

V gene TRBV28 combines with J gene TRBJ2-4; 7 bases fit TRBD2. This CDR3 spans 14 amino acids. Germline V gene lookup returns CDR1 MDHEN and CDR2 SYDVKM. Unmatched junction bases numbered 14, after V lost 6 bases and J lost 12 bases. This CDR3 reads CASSQLAPVGGQYF. CDR3 nucleotide sequence: TGTGCCAGCAGCCAACTAGCGCCCGTAGGAGGTCAGTACTTC.

The genes are TRBV7-9 and TRBJ2-7; TRBD2 might be the D (7 bases). Germline V gene data show CDR1 as SEHNR and CDR2 as FQNEAQ (reference sequence). This CDR3 spans 16 amino acids. Trimming cost V 7 bases and J 3 bases, with 22 bases left between them. The CDR3, as DNA: TGTGCCAGCACTTCGGGGGGCTCCTCAGGATTCTACGAGCAGTACTTC. This translates into CASTSGGSSGFYEQYF.

The V gene is TRBV9, the J gene TRBJ2-3, with a weak D call TRBD1 (6 bases). This CDR3 has 14 residues. CDR1 is SGDLS, CDR2 YYNGEE, per germline. With 4 bases removed from V and 6 bases from J, the gap between germline ends came to 15 bases. The CDR3 DNA reads TGTGCCAGCAGCCTGTACGGGACATCGGATACGCAGTATTTT. Amino acid sequence: CASSLYGTSDTQYF.

V and J are TRBV29-1 and TRBJ1-5, with 8 bases fitting TRBD1. The germline V gene has CDR1 SQVTM and CDR2 ANQGSEA. The CDR3 is 12 residues long. V dropped 6 bases and J dropped 6; count of bases not matched to a gene: 4. CDR3 in DNA: TGCAGCGTGGGACAGGTTGCTCAGCCCCAGCATTTT. It is translated as CSVGQVAQPQHF.

The chain links TRBV7-2 to TRBJ2-4; D is perhaps TRBD2 (6 bases). V was shortened by 3 bases and J by 3 bases, with 9 bases between the two germline ends. This CDR3 is 14 amino acids long. The germline CDR1 and CDR2 sequences are SGHTA and FQGNSA. CDR3 protein: CASSLGGVKNIQYF. The DNA of the CDR3 is TGTGCCAGCAGCTTGGGGGGAGTCAAAAACATTCAGTACTTC.

The CDR3 coding sequence is TGCGCCAGCAACGAGGGAGGCTATGGCTACACCTTC. It codes for CASNEGGYGYTF. The chain employs TRBV5-1 and TRBJ1-2; unclear D gene. V was trimmed by 6 bases and J by 4 bases, leaving 10 bases between them. The germline V gene encodes CDR1 SGHRS and CDR2 YFSETQ. The CDR3 runs 12 residues.

In this sample, this clone turned up a few times. The chain couples TRBV29-1 to TRBJ1-4, with no clear D. V was cut by 6 bases and J by 7 bases, with 15 bases left in between. From germline, CDR1 is SQVTM and CDR2 ANQGSEA. This CDR3 is built from 13 residues. CDR3 sequence reads: CSVQKGRGEKLFF. Written as DNA, the CDR3 is TGCAGCGTCCAAAAAGGGCGGGGTGAAAAACTGTTTTTT.

The V gene is TRBV18, the J gene TRBJ2-4, with 10 bases lining up with TRBD1. V was clipped by 1 base and J by 0 bases; unmatched bases: 3. The V gene's germline CDR1 is KGHSH and CDR2 LQKENI. The CDR3 spans 17 residues. The CDR3 spells CASSPLDRGLAKNIQYF. The DNA of the CDR3 is TGTGCCAGCTCACCACTCGACAGGGGGCTAGCCAAAAACATTCAGTACTTC.

The chain has TRBV30 and TRBJ2-7; TRBD1 is a possible D gene (5 bases). There are 15 residues in the CDR3. Trimming cost V 4 bases and J 1 base, with 17 bases left between them. Germline V CDR1 and CDR2: GTSNPN, SVGIG (reference sequence). The chain's CDR3 is CAWTAPPQGSYEQYF. CDR3 DNA sequence: TGTGCCTGGACCGCTCCCCCCCAGGGTTCCTACGAGCAGTACTTC.

The J gene is TRBJ2-3, the V gene TRBV5-1; TRBD2 matches 7 bases. Trimming at V came to 4 bases and at J to 0 bases, leaving 11 bases not matched to a gene. The CDR3 is 17 amino acids. CDR1 and CDR2 from the germline V gene are SGHRS and YFSETQ. The CDR3 spells CASSATLAAFSTDTQYF. The CDR3 DNA reads TGCGCCAGCAGCGCCACCCTAGCGGCCTTTAGCACAGATACGCAGTATTTT. The full variable domain, its missing parts supplied by reference TRBV5-1 and TRBJ2-3, is KAGVTQTPRYLIKTRGQQVTLSCSPISGHRSVSWYQQTPGQGLQFLFEYFSETQRNKGNFPGRFSGRQFSNSRSEMNVSTLELGDSALYLCASSATLAAFSTDTQYFGPGTRLTVL.

The chain has TRBV28 and TRBJ1-4; D unclear. This CDR3 contains 13 residues. The germline V gene encodes CDR1 MDHEN and CDR2 SYDVKM. The V and J ends lost 7 bases and 4 bases respectively, with 10 bases between them. CDR3 nucleotides: TGTGCCAGCATGACCCGGGGTAATGAAAAACTGTTTTTT. It codes for CASMTRGNEKLFF.

The chain links TRBV9 to TRBJ2-1, with TRBD2 as a possible D gene (5 bases). Germline assignment: CDR1 SGDLS and CDR2 YYNGEE. CDR3 length equals 15 residues. Trimming left V 4 bases short and J 8 bases short, with 19 bases between. The CDR3 DNA follows: TGTGCCAGCAGCCCCCAGACTACCGCTTTGTATGAGCAGTTCTTC. It is translated as CASSPQTTALYEQFF.

J is TRBJ2-5 and V is TRBV28, with D perhaps matching TRBD1 (6 bases). This CDR3 spans 15 amino acids. V lost 3 bases, J lost 5 bases, and 16 bases lay in between. Germline CDR1 MDHEN, CDR2 SYDVKM. CDR3 nucleotide sequence: TGTGCCAGCAGTTTGGAACAGGGAGTGTGGGAGACCCAGTACTTC. This gives the protein CASSLEQGVWETQYF.

The rearrangement joins TRBV6-4 to TRBJ2-1, with unresolved D. The CDR3 is 16 amino acids. The germline CDR1 and CDR2 sequences are MRHNA and SNTAGT. V was cut by 4 bases and J by 4 bases, with 17 bases left in between. DNA for the CDR3: TGTGCCAGCAGTGCTTCCTCGCTAGAGAATTACAATGAGCAGTTCTTC. It translates to CASSASSLENYNEQFF.

This chain connects TRBV7-2 to TRBJ2-2; D is possibly TRBD2 (5 bases). Deletions cut 6 bases from V and 0 bases from J, with 17 bases between. CDR3 size: 17 residues. Germline V gene sequence: CDR1 SGHTA, CDR2 FQGNSA. CDR3 nucleotide sequence: TGTGCCAGCAGGAAAGGACTGTATCACGCGAACACCGGGGAGCTGTTTTTT. It yields the protein CASRKGLYHANTGELFF.

The rearrangement links TRBV7-8 to TRBJ1-1, with D uncertain. This CDR3 region has 18 residues. Per germline, CDR1 SGHVS and CDR2 FQNEAQ. The V end lost 1 base, the J end lost 3 bases, and 21 bases lay between the germline ends. This CDR3 reads CASSLVILGFRLYTEAFF. DNA of the CDR3: TGTGCCAGCAGCTTAGTTATTTTAGGTTTCAGGTTGTACACTGAAGCTTTCTTT.

The rearrangement links TRBV4-3 to TRBJ2-5, with 7 positions matching TRBD1. Germline loops: CDR1 LGHNA, CDR2 YSLEER. This CDR3 spans 15 amino acids. The V and J ends lost 8 bases and 3 bases, in that order; junction bases with no gene match: 12. The CDR3 DNA reads TGCGCCAGCGACCGAAAAAGGACAGGCAAAGAGACCCAGTACTTC. Amino acids: CASDRKRTGKETQYF.

In regard to this clone: The sample contains more than one DNA sequence encoding this CDR3. This chain links TRBV6-5 with TRBJ1-2, with 11 positions matching TRBD1. Trimming at V came to 0 bases and at J to 4 bases, leaving 4 bases not matched to a gene. This CDR3 spans 16 amino acids. Germline V gene data show CDR1 as MNHEY and CDR2 as SVGAGI. The CDR3 DNA reads as TGTGCCAGCAGTTACTCTCGGACAGGGGGCGGCTATGGCTACACCTTC. This codes for CASSYSRTGGGYGYTF.

The chain has TRBV4-1 and TRBJ2-1; TRBD2 might be the D (7 bases). Trimming pared 0 bases from V and 1 base from J, leaving 13 bases between. This CDR3 has 17 residues. The germline gives CDR1 MGHRA, CDR2 YSYEKL. CDR3 sequence (DNA): TGCGCCAGCAGCCAAGATAGGGGGGGCTTTTCCTACAATGAGCAGTTCTTC. It is translated as CASSQDRGGFSYNEQFF.